The 2 T cell receptor beta chains listed next were all sequenced from one sample in a study of control samples from healthy donors and cancer patients. Sequenced by immunoSEQ multiplex PCR; TCRdb stores in-frame clones only, minus some. The sample lists approximately 140,000 clones; over 85% were seen once. What was sequenced was blood. These TCRs come from a man aged 30-40 years in good health.

This chain links TRBV9 with TRBJ2-2; TRBD1 matches at 12 bases. The V gene end was trimmed by 4 bases and the J gene end by 4 bases; junction bases not matched to a gene: 5. The CDR3 extends over 16 amino acids. CDR1 and CDR2 (germline): SGDLS, YYNGEE. CDR3 loop: CASSLGQGAGTGELFF. CDR3 sequence (DNA): TGTGCCAGCAGCCTGGGACAGGGGGCTGGCACCGGGGAGCTGTTTTTT.

With respect to this clone: In the same sample, other DNA sequences code for this CDR3. This chain's CDR3 is CASSPINEQFF. The CDR3 coding sequence is TGTGCCAGCAGCCCTATTAATGAGCAGTTCTTC. The gene calls are TRBV7-2 and TRBJ2-1; D is ambiguous. The CDR3 has 11 amino acids. The V gene's germline CDR1 is SGHTA and CDR2 FQGNSA. Trimming shortened V by 5 bases and J by 7 bases, and 6 bases separated the two germline ends.